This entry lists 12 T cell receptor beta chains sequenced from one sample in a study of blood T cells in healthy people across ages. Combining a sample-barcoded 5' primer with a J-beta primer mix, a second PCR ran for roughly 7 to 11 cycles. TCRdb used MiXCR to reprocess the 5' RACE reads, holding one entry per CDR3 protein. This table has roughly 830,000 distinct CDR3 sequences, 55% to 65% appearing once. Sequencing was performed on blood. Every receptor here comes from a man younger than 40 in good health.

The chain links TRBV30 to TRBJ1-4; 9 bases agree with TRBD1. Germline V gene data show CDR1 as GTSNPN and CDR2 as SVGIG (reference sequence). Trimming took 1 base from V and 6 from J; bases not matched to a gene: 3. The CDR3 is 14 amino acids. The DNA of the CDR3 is TGTGCCTGGAGTGAACAGGGGGCTTATGAAAAACTGTTTTTT. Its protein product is CAWSEQGAYEKLFF.

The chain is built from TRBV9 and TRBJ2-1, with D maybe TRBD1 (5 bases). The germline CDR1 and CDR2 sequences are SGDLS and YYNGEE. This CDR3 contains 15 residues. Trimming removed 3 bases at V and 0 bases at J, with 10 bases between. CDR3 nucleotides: TGTGCCAGCAGCGGCCCCAGGGTCTCCTACAATGAGCAGTTCTTC. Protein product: CASSGPRVSYNEQFF.

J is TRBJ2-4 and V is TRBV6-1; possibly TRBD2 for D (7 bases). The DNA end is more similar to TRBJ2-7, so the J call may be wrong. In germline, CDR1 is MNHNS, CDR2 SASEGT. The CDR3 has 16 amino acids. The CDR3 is CASSERGGIRPYEQYF. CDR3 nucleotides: TGTGCCAGCAGTGAAAGGGGGGGGATCCGACCTTACGAGCAGTACTTC.

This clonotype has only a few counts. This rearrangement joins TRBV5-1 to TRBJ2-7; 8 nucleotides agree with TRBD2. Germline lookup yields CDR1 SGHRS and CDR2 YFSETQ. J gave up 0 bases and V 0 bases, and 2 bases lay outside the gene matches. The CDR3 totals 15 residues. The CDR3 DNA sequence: TGCGCCAGCAGCTTGGATAGCGGGGACTCCTACGAGCAGTACTTC. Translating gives CASSLDSGDSYEQYF.

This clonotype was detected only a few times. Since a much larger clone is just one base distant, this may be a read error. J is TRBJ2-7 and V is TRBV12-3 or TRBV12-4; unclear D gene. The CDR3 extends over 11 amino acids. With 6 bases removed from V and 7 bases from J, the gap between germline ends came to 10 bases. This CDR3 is CASRADNEQYF. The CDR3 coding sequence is TGTGCCAGCAGAGCTGATAATGAGCAGTACTTC.

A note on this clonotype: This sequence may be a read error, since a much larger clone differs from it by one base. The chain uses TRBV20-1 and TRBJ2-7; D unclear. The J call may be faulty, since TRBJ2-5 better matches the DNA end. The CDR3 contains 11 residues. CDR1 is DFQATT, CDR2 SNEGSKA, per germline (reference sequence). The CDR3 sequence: CSAEDQGTQYF. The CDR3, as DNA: TGCAGTGCAGAGGACCAAGGGACCCAGTACTTC.

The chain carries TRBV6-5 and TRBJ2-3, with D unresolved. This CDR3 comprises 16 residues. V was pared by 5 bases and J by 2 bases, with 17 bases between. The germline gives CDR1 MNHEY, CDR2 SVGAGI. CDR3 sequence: CASSPLFVANTDTQYF. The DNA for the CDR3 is TGTGCCAGCAGTCCCCTTTTCGTAGCTAACACAGATACGCAGTATTTT.

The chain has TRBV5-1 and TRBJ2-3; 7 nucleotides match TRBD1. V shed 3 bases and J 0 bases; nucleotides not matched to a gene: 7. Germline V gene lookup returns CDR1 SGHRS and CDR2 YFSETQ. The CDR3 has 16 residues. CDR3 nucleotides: TGCGCCAGCAGCTCTACAGGGGCCGCTAGCACAGATACGCAGTATTTT. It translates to CASSSTGAASTDTQYF.

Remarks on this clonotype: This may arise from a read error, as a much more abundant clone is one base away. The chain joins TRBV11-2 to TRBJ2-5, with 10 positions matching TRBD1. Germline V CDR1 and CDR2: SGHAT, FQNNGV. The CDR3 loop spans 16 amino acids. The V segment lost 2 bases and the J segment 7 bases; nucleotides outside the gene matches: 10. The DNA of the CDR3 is TGTGCCAGCAGCTTATACCACGACAGGGGGCGAGGGACCCAGTACTTC. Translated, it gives CASSLYHDRGRGTQYF.

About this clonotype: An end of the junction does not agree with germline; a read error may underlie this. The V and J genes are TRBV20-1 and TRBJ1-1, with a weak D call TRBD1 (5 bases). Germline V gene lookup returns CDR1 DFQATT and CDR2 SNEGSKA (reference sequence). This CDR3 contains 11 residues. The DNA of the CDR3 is TGCAGTGCTTGGTCAGGGCCTGAATCTTTCTTT. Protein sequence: CSAWSGPESFF.

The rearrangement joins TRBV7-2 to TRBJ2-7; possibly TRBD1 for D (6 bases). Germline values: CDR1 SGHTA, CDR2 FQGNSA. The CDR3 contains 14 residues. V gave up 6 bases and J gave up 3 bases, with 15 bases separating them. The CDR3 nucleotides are TGTGCCAGCAGTTTCTTACGGACAGACTACGAGCAGTACTTC. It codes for CASSFLRTDYEQYF.

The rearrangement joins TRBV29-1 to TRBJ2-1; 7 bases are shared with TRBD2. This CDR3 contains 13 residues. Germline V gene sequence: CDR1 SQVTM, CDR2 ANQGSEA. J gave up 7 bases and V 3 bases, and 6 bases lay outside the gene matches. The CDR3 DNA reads TGCAGCGTTGACGGGCGGGGGAGAAATGAGCAGTTCTTC. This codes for CSVDGRGRNEQFF.